Each of the 27 T cell receptor beta chains below was sequenced from the same sample in a study of T cell responses to AZD1222 COVID-19 vaccine. Data came from immunoSEQ multiplex PCR; TCRdb stores just in-frame clones and leaves some out. The sample gives 90,000 to 130,000 clones, around 81% of which show up once; less than 5% is in the top ten. The source material was peripheral blood, sampled on day 0 of AZD1222 vaccination. The receptors originated from an adult in good health.

This clone was counted once. This rearrangement joins TRBV5-4 to TRBJ2-2; TRBD1 is a possible D gene (6 bases). This CDR3 spans 18 amino acids. V lost 6 bases to trimming and J lost 1 base, with 22 bases between them. The germline V gene has CDR1 SGHNT and CDR2 YYREEE (reference sequence). The CDR3 is CASTPPGMGHMNTGELFF. As DNA, the CDR3 is TGTGCCAGCACTCCCCCGGGCATGGGACACATGAACACCGGGGAGCTGTTTTTT.

The chain recombines TRBV5-1 with TRBJ2-7; 12 positions agree with TRBD2. CDR1 is SGHRS and CDR2 is YFSETQ in the germline V gene. Trimming cost V 4 bases and J 5 bases; bases outside gene matches: 13. CDR3 length: 17 residues. The CDR3 spells CASSPTGLAGGRNEQYF. CDR3 nucleotides: TGCGCCAGCAGCCCTACCGGGCTAGCGGGGGGGAGAAACGAGCAGTACTTC.

This clone has only one observation. The chain recombines TRBV3-1 (or the pseudogene TRBV3-2) with TRBJ2-5; D gene unclear. This CDR3 is 14 amino acids long. The germline CDR1 and CDR2 sequences are LGHDT and YNNKEL (reference sequence). The V end was cut by 1 base, the J end by 7 bases, with 13 bases between. The CDR3 here is CASSQVEGSGTQYF. DNA for the CDR3: TGTGCCAGCAGCCAAGTTGAAGGGTCGGGGACCCAGTACTTC.

The rearrangement links TRBV11-3 to TRBJ2-7; D unresolved. Germline V CDR1 and CDR2: SGHNT, YENEEA. There are 15 residues in the CDR3. V shed 0 bases and J shed 0 bases, with 9 bases lying between them. The CDR3 DNA follows: TGTGCCAGCAGCTTAGATCCCGCCAGCTCCTACGAGCAGTACTTC. Protein sequence: CASSLDPASSYEQYF.

J is TRBJ2-7 and V is TRBV9; D unresolved. V lost 1 base and J 0 bases, leaving 8 bases between the germline ends. This CDR3 contains 14 residues. From germline, CDR1 is SGDLS and CDR2 YYNGEE. DNA of the CDR3: TGTGCCAGCAGCGTAATTGCTAGCTCCTACGAGCAGTACTTC. Translation gives CASSVIASSYEQYF. Full variable domain (outside the CDR3, taken from reference TRBV9 and TRBJ2-7): DSGVTQTPKHLITATGQRVTLRCSPRSGDLSVYWYQQSLDQGLQFLIQYYNGEERAKGNILERFSAQQFPDLHSELNLSSLELGDSALYFCASSVIASSYEQYFGPGTRLTVT.

This chain links TRBV6-5 with TRBJ1-2; the match to TRBD1 covers 7 bases. V dropped 0 bases and J dropped 8; count of bases not matched to a gene: 9. Germline assignment: CDR1 MNHEY and CDR2 SVGAGI. The CDR3 totals 15 residues. As DNA, the CDR3 is TGTGCCAGCAGTTACTCGAGTAGGGGGCGCCAAGGCTACACCTTC. It translates to CASSYSSRGRQGYTF.

V and J are TRBV4-3 and TRBJ1-1; D is unresolved. CDR1 LGHNA and CDR2 YSLEER come from the germline V gene. V lost 0 bases and J 11 bases, leaving 13 bases between the germline ends. The CDR3 runs 13 residues. The CDR3 sequence: CASSQDGARTAFF. CDR3 bases: TGCGCCAGCAGCCAAGATGGCGCCAGGACGGCTTTCTTT.

The V and J genes are TRBV11-2 and TRBJ1-1; 11 positions match TRBD1. Germline loops: CDR1 SGHAT, CDR2 FQNNGV. Unmatched junction bases numbered 15, after V lost 1 base and J lost 5 bases. CDR3 size: 19 residues. The CDR3 bases are TGTGCCAGCAGCTTAGGGACCGGGACAGGGGGGTCGGTGGGTACTGAAGCTTTCTTT. This gives the protein CASSLGTGTGGSVGTEAFF.

This clone was observed a single time. The chain couples TRBV10-3 to TRBJ2-7, with D perhaps matching TRBD2 (5 bases). V dropped 10 bases and J dropped 4 bases, with 17 bases sitting between them. The germline V gene encodes CDR1 ENHRY and CDR2 SYGVKD. CDR3 length equals 13 residues. The CDR3 DNA reads as TGTGCCACTAACTCCGGAGGAGATTACGAGCAGTACTTC. This sequence encodes CATNSGGDYEQYF.

V and J are TRBV6-6 and TRBJ1-2, with 12 bases that match TRBD1. Trimming cost V 6 bases and J 4 bases; bases outside gene matches: 3. Germline V gene data show CDR1 as MNHNY and CDR2 as SVGAGI (reference sequence). The CDR3 is 14 residues long. CDR3 sequence reads: CASRGTGGAYGYTF. The CDR3 region has the DNA TGTGCCAGCAGGGGGACAGGGGGCGCCTATGGCTACACCTTC.

The CDR3 region is CASSPGGGVKLFF. CDR3 nucleotides: TGTGCCAGCAGCCCAGGGGGAGGGGTAAAACTGTTTTTT. The V and J genes are TRBV5-4 and TRBJ1-4, with 7 bases that match TRBD1. The V segment lost 4 bases and the J segment 10 bases; nucleotides outside the gene matches: 7. The CDR3 covers 13 residues. Germline V gene lookup returns CDR1 SGHNT and CDR2 YYREEE (reference sequence). Variable domain in full (rest from reference TRBV5-4 and TRBJ1-4): ETGVTQSPTHLIKTRGQQVTLRCSSQSGHNTVSWYQQALGQGPQFIFQYYREEENGRGNFPPRFSGLQFPNYSSELNVNALELDDSALYLCASSPGGGVKLFFGSGTQLSVL.

The CDR3 spells CASSSIRGKYTEAFF. CDR3 coding DNA: TGTGCCAGCAGCTCAATACGGGGAAAGTACACTGAAGCTTTCTTT. V is TRBV11-2 and J is TRBJ1-1; D not resolved. CDR1 SGHAT and CDR2 FQNNGV come from the germline V gene. Trimming pared 4 bases from V and 3 bases from J, leaving 15 bases between. The CDR3 is 15 amino acids.

CDR3 amino acids: CASLGQLNEKLFF. DNA of the CDR3: TGTGCCAGTCTTGGACAGCTCAATGAAAAACTGTTTTTT. The V call is TRBV28, the J call TRBJ1-4; the D gene is possibly TRBD1 (6 bases). Between the trimmed V and J ends, which lost 9 bases and 5 bases, there was a span of 13 bases. The CDR3 contains 13 residues. The germline gives CDR1 MDHEN, CDR2 SYDVKM.

V gene TRBV20-1 combines with J gene TRBJ1-5, with TRBD1 as a possible D gene (6 bases). CDR1 is DFQATT and CDR2 is SNEGSKA in the germline V gene (reference sequence). V was shortened by 3 bases and J by 2 bases, with 11 bases between the two germline ends. The CDR3 is made up of 14 amino acids. The CDR3 loop reads CSASVGTRNQPQHF. The DNA of the CDR3 is TGCAGTGCTAGTGTTGGGACACGCAATCAGCCCCAGCATTTT.

This chain joins TRBV19 and TRBJ2-2; 7 bases match TRBD1. Germline lookup yields CDR1 LNHDA and CDR2 SQIVND (reference sequence). V shed 7 bases and J 4 bases; nucleotides not matched to a gene: 9. The CDR3 consists of 15 residues. The CDR3: CASKTTGTGTGELFF. CDR3 in DNA: TGTGCCAGTAAAACGACAGGGACGGGCACCGGGGAGCTGTTTTTT.

The rearrangement joins TRBV5-1 to TRBJ2-7; D might be TRBD1 (6 bases). Germline loops: CDR1 SGHRS, CDR2 YFSETQ. Trimming pared 2 bases from V and 2 bases from J, leaving 14 bases between. The CDR3 is 15 residues long. The CDR3 coding sequence is TGCGCCAGCAGCTTCGTGGGGGCTCTGACCTACGAGCAGTACTTC. Translated, it gives CASSFVGALTYEQYF.

This clone was seen a single time. The chain joins TRBV28 to TRBJ1-2; D gene unclear. V dropped 4 bases and J dropped 4 bases, with 19 bases sitting between them. This CDR3 region has 16 residues. Germline V gene sequence: CDR1 MDHEN, CDR2 SYDVKM. CDR3 coding DNA: TGTGCCAGCAGTTCCCTTCGACACCCGGCGCCCTATGGCTACACCTTC. It specifies CASSSLRHPAPYGYTF.

V usage is TRBV19 and J usage is TRBJ1-1; 12 bases match TRBD1. This CDR3 contains 16 residues. Germline assignment: CDR1 LNHDA and CDR2 SQIVND (reference sequence). With V trimmed by 4 bases and J by 2 bases, 5 bases remained unmatched. CDR3 bases: TGTGCCAGTAGTAAGGGACAGGGGGCCCTCAACACTGAAGCTTTCTTT. Protein: CASSKGQGALNTEAFF.

The gene calls are TRBV11-2 and TRBJ1-2, with D uncertain. Germline CDR1 reads SGHAT; CDR2 reads FQNNGV. Trimming shortened V by 5 bases and J by 1 base, and 8 bases separated the two germline ends. This CDR3 has 13 amino acids. The CDR3 DNA sequence: TGTGCCAGCAGCCCGGACGGTAACTATGGCTACACCTTC. Its translation: CASSPDGNYGYTF.

The rearrangement links TRBV18 to TRBJ1-2, with a tentative D call TRBD1 (5 bases). CDR3 size: 14 residues. Germline V gene lookup returns CDR1 KGHSH and CDR2 LQKENI. Between the trimmed V and J ends, which lost 6 bases and 4 bases, there was a span of 15 bases. The CDR3 spells CASSPPDGAYGYTF. DNA of the CDR3: TGTGCCAGCTCGCCCCCCGACGGGGCCTATGGCTACACCTTC.

The chain combines TRBV2 with TRBJ1-1; 8 nucleotides agree with TRBD1. CDR1 is SNHLY, CDR2 FYNNEI, per germline. There are 13 residues in the CDR3. V trimming: 4 bases; J trimming: 7 bases; junction bases outside the gene matches: 5. The CDR3 coding sequence is TGTGCCAGCAGTGTACAGGGGGGGGTTGAAGCTTTCTTT. Protein: CASSVQGGVEAFF.

This clone appeared a single time. V is TRBV5-1 and J is TRBJ1-4; 8 bases fit TRBD1. In germline, CDR1 is SGHRS, CDR2 YFSETQ. The V segment lost 0 bases and the J segment 7 bases; nucleotides outside the gene matches: 8. The CDR3 has 16 residues. The CDR3 loop is CASSLAPGGVGEKLFF. The DNA for the CDR3 is TGCGCCAGCAGCTTGGCCCCAGGGGGCGTGGGTGAAAAACTGTTTTTT.

V usage is TRBV19 and J usage is TRBJ1-5; 8 nucleotides line up with TRBD1. The CDR3 contains 15 residues. After removal of 6 bases from V and 3 bases from J, the junction contained 7 bases not matched to a gene. Per the germline V gene, CDR1 is LNHDA and CDR2 is SQIVND (reference sequence). DNA of the CDR3: TGTGCCAGTAGCGGACAGGGATTGCCCAATCAGCCCCAGCATTTT. The encoded protein is CASSGQGLPNQPQHF.

This chain joins TRBV11-2 and TRBJ2-7; D possibly uses TRBD1 or TRBD2 (5 bases each). This CDR3 has 15 residues. Trimming left V 3 bases short and J 2 bases short, with 14 bases between. Germline values: CDR1 SGHAT, CDR2 FQNNGV. The CDR3 DNA sequence: TGTGCCAGCAGCTTGGGGACGCACTCGGCCTACGAGCAGTACTTC. Amino acids: CASSLGTHSAYEQYF.

Worth noting for this clone: The sample contains more than one DNA sequence encoding this CDR3. V usage is TRBV6-2 or TRBV6-3 and J usage is TRBJ2-2, with D possibly matching TRBD1 (6 bases). The germline V and J ends were trimmed by 2 bases and 3 bases, with 10 bases remaining between them. This CDR3 is 15 amino acids long. Germline CDR1 MNHEY, CDR2 SVGEGT. The CDR3 nucleotides read TGTGCCAGCAGTTACGGGGGCGCGGACACCGGGGAGCTGTTTTTT. It yields the protein CASSYGGADTGELFF.

This chain uses TRBV6-2 or TRBV6-3 with TRBJ1-2; no reliable D call. V shed 5 bases and J shed 5 bases, with 6 bases lying between them. Germline loops: CDR1 MNHEY, CDR2 SVGEGT. The CDR3 extends over 11 amino acids. CDR3 sequence (DNA): TGTGCCAGCAGTGACATATATGGCTACACCTTC. Amino acids: CASSDIYGYTF.

The CDR3 sequence is CASTPGGRSSNEQFF. CDR3 bases: TGTGCCAGCACCCCCGGAGGGAGGAGTAGTAATGAGCAGTTCTTC. This chain uses TRBV27 with TRBJ2-1; tentatively, D is TRBD2 (6 bases). Germline V gene lookup returns CDR1 MNHEY and CDR2 SMNVEV (reference sequence). V was cut by 7 bases and J by 7 bases, with 20 bases left in between. The CDR3 contains 15 residues.